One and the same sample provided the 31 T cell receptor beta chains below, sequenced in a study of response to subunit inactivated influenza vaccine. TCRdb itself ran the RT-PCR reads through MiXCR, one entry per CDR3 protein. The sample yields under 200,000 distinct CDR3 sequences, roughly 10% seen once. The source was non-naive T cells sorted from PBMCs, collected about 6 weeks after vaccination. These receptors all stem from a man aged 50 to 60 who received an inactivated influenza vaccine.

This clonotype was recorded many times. The DNA of the CDR3 is TGCAGTGCTCGACAGGGGCCTGGGGCCAACGTCCTGACTTTC. Translating it yields CSARQGPGANVLTF. The rearrangement uses TRBV20-1 and TRBJ2-6; 8 nucleotides match TRBD1. The CDR3 totals 14 residues. With 5 bases clipped from V and 2 bases from J, the junction kept 2 bases outside the gene matches. Germline V gene lookup returns CDR1 DFQATT and CDR2 SNEGSKA (reference sequence).

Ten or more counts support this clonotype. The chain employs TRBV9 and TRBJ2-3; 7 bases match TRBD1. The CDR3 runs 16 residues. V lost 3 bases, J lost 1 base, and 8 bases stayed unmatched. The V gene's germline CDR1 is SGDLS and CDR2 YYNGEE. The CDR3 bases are TGTGCCAGCAGCGCCGATTACGGGACAGGCACAGATACGCAGTATTTT. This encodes CASSADYGTGTDTQYF.

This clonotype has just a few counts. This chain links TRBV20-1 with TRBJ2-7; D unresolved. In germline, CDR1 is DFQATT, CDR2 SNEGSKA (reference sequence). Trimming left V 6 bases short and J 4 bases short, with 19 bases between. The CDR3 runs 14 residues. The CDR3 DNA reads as TGCAGTGCGAGCTCGACGGCGGCCCCGTACGAGCAGTACTTC. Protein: CSASSTAAPYEQYF.

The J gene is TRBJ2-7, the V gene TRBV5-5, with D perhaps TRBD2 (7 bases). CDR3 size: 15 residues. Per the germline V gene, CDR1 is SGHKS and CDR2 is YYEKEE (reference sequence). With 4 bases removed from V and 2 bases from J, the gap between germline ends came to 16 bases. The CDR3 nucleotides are TGTGCCAGCAGCCGTTCGGTGGGGGGGCCCTACGAGCAGTACTTC. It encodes CASSRSVGGPYEQYF.

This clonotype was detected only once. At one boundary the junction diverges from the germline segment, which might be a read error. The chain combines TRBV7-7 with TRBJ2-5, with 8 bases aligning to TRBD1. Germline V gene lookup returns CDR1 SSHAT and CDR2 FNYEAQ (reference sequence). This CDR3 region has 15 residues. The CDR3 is CASSLGQGTQVTQYF. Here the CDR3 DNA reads TGTGCCAGCAGCCTTGGACAGGGTACCCAAGTGACCCAGTACTTC.

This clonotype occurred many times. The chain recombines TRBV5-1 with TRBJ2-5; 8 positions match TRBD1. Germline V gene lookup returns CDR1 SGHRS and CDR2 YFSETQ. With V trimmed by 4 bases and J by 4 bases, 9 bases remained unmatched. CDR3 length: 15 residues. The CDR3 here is CASSPGQGGRETQYF. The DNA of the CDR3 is TGCGCCAGCAGCCCTGGACAGGGAGGCAGAGAGACCCAGTACTTC.

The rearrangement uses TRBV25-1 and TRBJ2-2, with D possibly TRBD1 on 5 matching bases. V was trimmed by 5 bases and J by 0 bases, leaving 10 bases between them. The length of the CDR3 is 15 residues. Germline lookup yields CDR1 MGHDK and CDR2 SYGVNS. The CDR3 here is CASSRWTPNTGELFF. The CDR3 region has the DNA TGTGCCAGCAGTCGGTGGACACCGAACACCGGGGAGCTGTTTTTT.

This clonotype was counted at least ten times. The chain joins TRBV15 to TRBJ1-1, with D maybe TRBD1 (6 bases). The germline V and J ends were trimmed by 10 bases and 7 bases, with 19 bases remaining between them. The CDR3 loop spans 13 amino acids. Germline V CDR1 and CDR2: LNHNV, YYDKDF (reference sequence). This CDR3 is CAKEGGGVGEAFF. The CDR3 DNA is TGTGCCAAAGAAGGGGGGGGAGTGGGTGAAGCTTTCTTT.

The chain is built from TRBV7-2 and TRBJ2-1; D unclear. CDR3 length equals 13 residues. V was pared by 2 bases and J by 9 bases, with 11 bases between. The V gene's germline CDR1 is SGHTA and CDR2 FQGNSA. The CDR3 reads CASSLSREREQFF. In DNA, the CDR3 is TGTGCCAGCAGCTTAAGCCGCGAGCGTGAGCAGTTCTTC.

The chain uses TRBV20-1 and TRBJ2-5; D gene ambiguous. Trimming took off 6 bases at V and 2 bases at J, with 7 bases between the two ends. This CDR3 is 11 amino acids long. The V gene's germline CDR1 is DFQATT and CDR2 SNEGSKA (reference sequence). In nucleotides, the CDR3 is TGCAGTGCCATAGGACAAGAGACCCAGTACTTC. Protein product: CSAIGQETQYF.

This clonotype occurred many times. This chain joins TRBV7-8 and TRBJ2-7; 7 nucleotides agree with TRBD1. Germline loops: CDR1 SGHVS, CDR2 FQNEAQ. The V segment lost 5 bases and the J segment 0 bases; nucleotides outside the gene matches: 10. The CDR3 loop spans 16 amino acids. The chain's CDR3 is CASSPGPSGGSYEQYF. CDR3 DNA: TGTGCCAGCAGCCCTGGACCTTCAGGGGGCTCCTACGAGCAGTACTTC.

This chain's CDR3 is CASSLGSTSGLADTQYF. CDR3 DNA sequence: TGTGCCAGCAGCTTAGGATCCACTAGCGGGTTAGCAGATACGCAGTATTTT. The chain carries TRBV11-3 and TRBJ2-3; 9 bases align to TRBD2. This CDR3 contains 17 residues. Germline-derived CDR1 and CDR2 are SGHNT and YENEEA. V dropped 1 base and J dropped 4; count of bases not matched to a gene: 9.

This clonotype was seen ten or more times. Here the CDR3 reads CASGAGTRAETQYF. The CDR3 nucleotides read TGTGCCAGCGGGGCCGGGACTAGAGCAGAGACCCAGTACTTC. V and J are TRBV27 and TRBJ2-5, with TRBD2 identical over 8 bases. The CDR3 is 14 amino acids. Germline CDR1 and CDR2: MNHEY and SMNVEV (reference sequence). J gave up 4 bases and V 8 bases, and 9 bases lay outside the gene matches.

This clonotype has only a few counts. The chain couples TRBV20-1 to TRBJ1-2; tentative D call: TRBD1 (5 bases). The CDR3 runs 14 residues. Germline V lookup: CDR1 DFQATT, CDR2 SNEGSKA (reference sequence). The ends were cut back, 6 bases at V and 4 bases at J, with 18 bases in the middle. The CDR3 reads CSAPLGGEGYGYTF. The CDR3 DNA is TGCAGTGCCCCGCTGGGGGGGGAGGGCTATGGCTACACCTTC.

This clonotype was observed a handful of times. Here the CDR3 DNA reads TGTGCCAGCAGCCTACAGGGAGTTGCAACTAATGAAAAACTGTTTTTT. This codes for CASSLQGVATNEKLFF. V is TRBV6-1 and J is TRBJ1-4; the D gene is possibly TRBD1 (6 bases). Trimming shortened V by 6 bases and J by 0 bases, and 14 bases separated the two germline ends. Per germline, CDR1 MNHNS and CDR2 SASEGT. This CDR3 has 16 residues.

The CDR3 nucleotides read TGCAGTGCTAGAGTCCCGGGACATAGCACAGATACGCAGTATTTT. Protein sequence: CSARVPGHSTDTQYF. The rearrangement uses TRBV20-1 and TRBJ2-3, with D maybe TRBD1 (6 bases). The V gene lost 1 base and the J gene lost 0 bases, with 11 bases spanning the gap. The CDR3 loop spans 15 amino acids. The V gene's germline CDR1 is DFQATT and CDR2 SNEGSKA (reference sequence).

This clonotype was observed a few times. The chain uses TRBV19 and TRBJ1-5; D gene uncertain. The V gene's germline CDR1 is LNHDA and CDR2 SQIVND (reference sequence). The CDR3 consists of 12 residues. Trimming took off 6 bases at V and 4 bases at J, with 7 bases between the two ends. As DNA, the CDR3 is TGTGCCAGTAGGTACATTAATCAGCCCCAGCATTTT. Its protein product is CASRYINQPQHF.

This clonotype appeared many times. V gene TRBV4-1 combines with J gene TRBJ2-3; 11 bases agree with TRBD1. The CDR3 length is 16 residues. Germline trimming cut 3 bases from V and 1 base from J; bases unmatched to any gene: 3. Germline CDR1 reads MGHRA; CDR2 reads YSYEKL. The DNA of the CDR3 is TGCGCCAGCAGCCAGGGGACAGGGGGAGGCACAGATACGCAGTATTTT. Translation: CASSQGTGGGTDTQYF.

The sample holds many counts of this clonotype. The CDR3 nucleotides read TGTGCCAGCAGGCCTAAAGGGACAGGGCACTTCAATCAGCCCCAGCATTTT. Its translation is CASRPKGTGHFNQPQHF. The chain uses TRBV27 and TRBJ1-5; 9 nucleotides match TRBD1. V lost 6 bases, J lost 3 bases, and 12 bases stayed unmatched. This CDR3 spans 17 amino acids. Germline CDR1 MNHEY, CDR2 SMNVEV (reference sequence).

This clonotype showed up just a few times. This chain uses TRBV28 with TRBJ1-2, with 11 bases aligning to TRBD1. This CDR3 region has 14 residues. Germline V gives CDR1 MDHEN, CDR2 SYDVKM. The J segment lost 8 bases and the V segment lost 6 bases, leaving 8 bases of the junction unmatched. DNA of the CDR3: TGTGCCAGCAGCCCGGGACAGGGGGGTAGCGGCTACACCTTC. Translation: CASSPGQGGSGYTF.

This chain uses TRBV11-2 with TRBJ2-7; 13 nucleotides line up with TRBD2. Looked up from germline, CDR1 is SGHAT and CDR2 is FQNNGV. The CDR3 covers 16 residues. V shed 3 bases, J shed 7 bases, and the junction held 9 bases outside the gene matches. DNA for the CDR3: TGTGCCAGCAGCTTGGGTCCGGGACTAGCGGGAAATGAGCAGTACTTC. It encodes CASSLGPGLAGNEQYF.

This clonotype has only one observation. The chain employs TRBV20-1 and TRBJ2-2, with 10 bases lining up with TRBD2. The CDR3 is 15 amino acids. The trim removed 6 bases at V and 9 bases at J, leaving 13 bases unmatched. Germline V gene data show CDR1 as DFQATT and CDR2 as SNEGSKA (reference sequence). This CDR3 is CSARASGRAYRELFF. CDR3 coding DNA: TGCAGTGCCAGGGCAAGCGGGAGGGCCTACCGGGAGCTGTTTTTT.

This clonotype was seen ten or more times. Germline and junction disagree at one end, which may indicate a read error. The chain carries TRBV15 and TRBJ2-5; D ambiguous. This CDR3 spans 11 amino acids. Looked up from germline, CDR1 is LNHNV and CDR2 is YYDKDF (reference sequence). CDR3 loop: CATSRAGIRDF. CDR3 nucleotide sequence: TGTGCCACCAGCAGAGCGGGTATCCGAGACTTC.

Written as DNA, the CDR3 is TGTGCCATCAATGACAGGGACCACGAGCAGTACTTC. It specifies CAINDRDHEQYF. This chain uses TRBV10-3 with TRBJ2-7, with 7 nucleotides matching TRBD1. J lost 5 bases, V lost 7 bases, and 5 bases had no gene match. The germline V gene encodes CDR1 ENHRY and CDR2 SYGVKD. The CDR3 runs 12 residues.

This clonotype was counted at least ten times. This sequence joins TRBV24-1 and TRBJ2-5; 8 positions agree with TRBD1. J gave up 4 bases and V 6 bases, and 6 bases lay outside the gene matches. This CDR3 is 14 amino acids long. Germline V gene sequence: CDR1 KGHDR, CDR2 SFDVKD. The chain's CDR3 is CATSQDRVSETQYF. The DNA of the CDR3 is TGTGCCACCAGTCAGGACAGGGTCTCAGAGACCCAGTACTTC.

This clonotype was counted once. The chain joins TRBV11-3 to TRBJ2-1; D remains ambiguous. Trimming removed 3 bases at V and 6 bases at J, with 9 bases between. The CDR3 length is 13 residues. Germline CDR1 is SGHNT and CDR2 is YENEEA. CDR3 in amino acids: CASSFRSRNEQFF. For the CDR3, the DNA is TGTGCCAGCAGCTTCAGGAGCCGCAATGAGCAGTTCTTC. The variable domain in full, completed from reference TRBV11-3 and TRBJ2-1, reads EAGVVQSPRYKIIEKKQPVAFWCNPISGHNTLYWYLQNLGQGPELLIRYENEEAVDDSQLPKDRFSAERLKGVDSTLKIQPAELGDSAVYLCASSFRSRNEQFFGPGTRLTVL.

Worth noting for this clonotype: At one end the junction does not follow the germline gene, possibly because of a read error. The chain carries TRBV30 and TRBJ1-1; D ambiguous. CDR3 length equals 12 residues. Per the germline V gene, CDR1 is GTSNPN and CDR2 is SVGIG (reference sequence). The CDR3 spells CAWSVQLVGDNF. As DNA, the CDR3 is TGTGCCTGGAGTGTACAGTTGGTCGGGGATAACTTT.

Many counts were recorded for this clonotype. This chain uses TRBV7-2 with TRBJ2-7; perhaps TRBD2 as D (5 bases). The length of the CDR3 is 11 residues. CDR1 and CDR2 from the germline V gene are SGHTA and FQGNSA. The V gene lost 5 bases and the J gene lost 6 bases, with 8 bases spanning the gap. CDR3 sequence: CASSNSGEQYF. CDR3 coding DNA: TGTGCCAGCAGCAACAGCGGCGAGCAGTACTTC.

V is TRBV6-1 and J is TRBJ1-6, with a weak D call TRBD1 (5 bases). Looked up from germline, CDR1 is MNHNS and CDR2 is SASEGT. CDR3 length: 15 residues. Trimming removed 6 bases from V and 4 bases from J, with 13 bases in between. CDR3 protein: CASRGGRLYNSPLHF. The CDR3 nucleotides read TGTGCCAGCAGGGGGGGACGTCTATATAATTCACCCCTCCACTTT.

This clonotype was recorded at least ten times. The CDR3 DNA follows: TGTGCCAGCAGCTTAGCGAAGAGTAATGAGCAGTTCTTC. It specifies CASSLAKSNEQFF. The V and J genes are TRBV7-2 and TRBJ2-1; no clear D gene. Trimming stripped 0 bases from V and 7 bases from J, with 7 bases between. This CDR3 is built from 13 residues. Germline V gene lookup returns CDR1 SGHTA and CDR2 FQGNSA. Supplemented by reference TRBV7-2 and TRBJ2-1, the full variable domain reads GAGVSQSPSNKVTEKGKDVELRCDPISGHTALYWYRQSLGQGLEFLIYFQGNSAPDKSGLPSDRFSAERTGGSVSTLTIQRTQQEDSAVYLCASSLAKSNEQFFGPGTRLTVL.

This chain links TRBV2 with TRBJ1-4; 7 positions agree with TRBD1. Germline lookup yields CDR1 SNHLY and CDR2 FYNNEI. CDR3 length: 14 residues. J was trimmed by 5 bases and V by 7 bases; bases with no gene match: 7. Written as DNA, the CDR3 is TGTGCCAGCAAGGCCGGGACAGAGAATGAAAAACTGTTTTTT. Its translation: CASKAGTENEKLFF.